A selection of T cell receptor beta chains follows, all from one sample in a study of T cell responses to AZD1222 COVID-19 vaccine. TCRdb's table, derived via immunoSEQ multiplex PCR, lists solely in-frame clones and lacks some. The sample consists of 100,000 to 150,000 clones, 93% of them appearing once. The input for sequencing was peripheral blood, taken on day 0 of AZD1222 vaccination. These receptors all stem from an adult in good health. Each CDR3 is given with its conserved first and last residue. Fields, in order: CDR3 length, V gene, D gene, J gene, clone size, CDR3 DNA, CDR3 protein. D genes are given only for firm matches. The listing skips clone size in some rows; elsewhere it reads once, few, many or a size class.

cdr3_length: 17; v_call: TRBV30; d_call: TRBD1; j_call: TRBJ1-2; clone_size: -; cdr3_nt: TGTGCCTGGAGTGTACTGTCAGGGGGCAAGGCTAACTATGGCTACACCTTC; cdr3_aa: CAWSVLSGGKANYGYTF
cdr3_length: 15; v_call: TRBV4-1; d_call: -; j_call: TRBJ2-5; clone_size: once; cdr3_nt: TGCGCCAGCAGCCAAGATATCAGGGGCGGGGAGACCCAGTACTTC; cdr3_aa: CASSQDIRGGETQYF
cdr3_length: 13; v_call: TRBV7-9; d_call: -; j_call: TRBJ2-7; clone_size: few; cdr3_nt: TGTGCCACCCGGACTGAAGGGAACTACGAGCAGTACTTC; cdr3_aa: CATRTEGNYEQYF
cdr3_length: 14; v_call: TRBV10-2; d_call: TRBD1; j_call: TRBJ1-6; clone_size: -; cdr3_nt: TGCGCCAGCACCTCGGGACAGACTAATTCACCCCTCCACTTT; cdr3_aa: CASTSGQTNSPLHF
cdr3_length: 14; v_call: TRBV14; d_call: -; j_call: TRBJ2-2; clone_size: once; cdr3_nt: TGTGCCAGCAGACAGGGCATGAACACCGGGGAGCTGTTTTTT; cdr3_aa: CASRQGMNTGELFF
cdr3_length: 10; v_call: TRBV30; d_call: -; j_call: TRBJ1-2; clone_size: once; cdr3_nt: TGTGCCTGGGACCGGGACGGATCAACCTTC; cdr3_aa: CAWDRDGSTF
cdr3_length: 14; v_call: TRBV11-2; d_call: -; j_call: TRBJ1-6; clone_size: -; cdr3_nt: TGTGCCAGCAGCTTAGACCCCCTTAATTCACCCCTCCACTTT; cdr3_aa: CASSLDPLNSPLHF
cdr3_length: 14; v_call: TRBV7-2; d_call: TRBD1; j_call: TRBJ1-4; clone_size: once; cdr3_nt: TGTGCCAGCAGCGCAACAGGGGTCGGTGAAAAACTGTTTTTT; cdr3_aa: CASSATGVGEKLFF
cdr3_length: 14; v_call: TRBV6-5; d_call: -; j_call: TRBJ1-4; clone_size: -; cdr3_nt: TGTGCCAGCCGATCTTTGGACGCTAATGAAAAACTGTTTTTT; cdr3_aa: CASRSLDANEKLFF
cdr3_length: 17; v_call: TRBV5-5; d_call: TRBD2; j_call: TRBJ2-1; clone_size: -; cdr3_nt: TGTGCCAGCAGCCCCCGAGGACTAGCGGGATTCAACAATGAGCAGTTCTTC; cdr3_aa: CASSPRGLAGFNNEQFF
cdr3_length: 14; v_call: TRBV30; d_call: -; j_call: TRBJ2-1; clone_size: -; cdr3_nt: TGTGCCTGGGACAGTGGAGGGGCCTACAATGAGCAGTTCTTC; cdr3_aa: CAWDSGGAYNEQFF
cdr3_length: 14; v_call: TRBV18; d_call: -; j_call: TRBJ1-4; clone_size: -; cdr3_nt: TGTGCCAGCTCCCTGGACAGAGATAATGAAAAACTGTTTTTT; cdr3_aa: CASSLDRDNEKLFF
cdr3_length: 15; v_call: TRBV30; d_call: -; j_call: TRBJ1-1; clone_size: -; cdr3_nt: TGTGCCTGGCGCCCCCGGAGCAGGGCGAACACTGAAGCTTTCTTT; cdr3_aa: CAWRPRSRANTEAFF
cdr3_length: 17; v_call: TRBV28; d_call: TRBD1; j_call: TRBJ1-5; clone_size: -; cdr3_nt: TGTGCCAGCAGGATAACCGGGACAGGAGGAAAGAATCAGCCCCAGCATTTT; cdr3_aa: CASRITGTGGKNQPQHF
cdr3_length: 14; v_call: TRBV6-6; d_call: -; j_call: TRBJ2-3; clone_size: -; cdr3_nt: TGTGCCAGCAGTTACGGGCAGCCCACAGATACGCAGTATTTT; cdr3_aa: CASSYGQPTDTQYF
cdr3_length: 15; v_call: TRBV4-3; d_call: -; j_call: TRBJ2-1; clone_size: -; cdr3_nt: TGCGCCAGCAGCCAATCACAGAGCGCGAACAATGAGCAGTTCTTC; cdr3_aa: CASSQSQSANNEQFF
cdr3_length: 12; v_call: TRBV16; d_call: -; j_call: TRBJ2-7; clone_size: -; cdr3_nt: TGTGCCAGCAGCTTACAGGGCTACGAGCAGTACTTC; cdr3_aa: CASSLQGYEQYF
cdr3_length: 13; v_call: TRBV12-3/TRBV12-4; d_call: TRBD1; j_call: TRBJ1-2; clone_size: -; cdr3_nt: TGTGCCAGCAGTCCTACAGGGGTGCGAGGCTACACCTTC; cdr3_aa: CASSPTGVRGYTF
cdr3_length: 15; v_call: TRBV28; d_call: -; j_call: TRBJ1-2; clone_size: -; cdr3_nt: TGTGCCAGCAGTTCAACAGGGAGAGATGGGTATGGCTACACCTTC; cdr3_aa: CASSSTGRDGYGYTF
cdr3_length: 13; v_call: TRBV30; d_call: TRBD1; j_call: TRBJ1-5; clone_size: -; cdr3_nt: TGTGCCTGGAGTGCAGGGGGGGTCCAGCCCCAGCATTTT; cdr3_aa: CAWSAGGVQPQHF
cdr3_length: 14; v_call: TRBV5-4; d_call: -; j_call: TRBJ2-1; clone_size: -; cdr3_nt: TGTGCCAGCAGCACCGCTAGCTACTACAATGAGCAGTTCTTC; cdr3_aa: CASSTASYYNEQFF
cdr3_length: 14; v_call: TRBV18; d_call: -; j_call: TRBJ2-5; clone_size: -; cdr3_nt: TGTGCCAGCTCACCGGGACCGACCCAAGAGACCCAGTACTTC; cdr3_aa: CASSPGPTQETQYF
cdr3_length: 16; v_call: TRBV27; d_call: -; j_call: TRBJ1-5; clone_size: -; cdr3_nt: TGTGCCAGCAGTCCGGGCTCGGGGGGATTCCATCTGCCCCAGCATTTT; cdr3_aa: CASSPGSGGFHLPQHF
cdr3_length: 16; v_call: TRBV7-6; d_call: TRBD1; j_call: TRBJ2-1; clone_size: -; cdr3_nt: TGTGCCAGCAGCTTTTCCGGGACAGGGGTATCCGATGAGCAGTTCTTC; cdr3_aa: CASSFSGTGVSDEQFF
cdr3_length: 11; v_call: TRBV6-2/TRBV6-3; d_call: -; j_call: TRBJ2-7; clone_size: -; cdr3_nt: TGTGCCAGCAGTTTGGCTGACGAGCAGTACTTC; cdr3_aa: CASSLADEQYF
cdr3_length: 11; v_call: TRBV30; d_call: -; j_call: TRBJ1-3; clone_size: once; cdr3_nt: TGTGCCTGGTGTAGCGGAAACACCATATATTTT; cdr3_aa: CAWCSGNTIYF
cdr3_length: 15; v_call: TRBV6-1; d_call: TRBD1; j_call: TRBJ1-2; clone_size: -; cdr3_nt: TGTGCCAGCAGTGATAGGGACAGGGTGAGGGATGGCTACACCTTC; cdr3_aa: CASSDRDRVRDGYTF
cdr3_length: 16; v_call: TRBV4-3; d_call: TRBD2; j_call: TRBJ2-7; clone_size: -; cdr3_nt: TGCGCCAGCAGCCAAGATATAGGGACTACCGAGTACGAGCAGTACTTC; cdr3_aa: CASSQDIGTTEYEQYF
cdr3_length: 16; v_call: TRBV27; d_call: TRBD1; j_call: TRBJ1-5; clone_size: once; cdr3_nt: TGTGCCAGCAGTTTCAGAGGGACAGGGAGAATGCGGCCCCAGCATTTT; cdr3_aa: CASSFRGTGRMRPQHF
cdr3_length: 17; v_call: TRBV9; d_call: -; j_call: TRBJ2-7; clone_size: -; cdr3_nt: TGTGCCAGCAGCTCCCGCCCGGAACAGGGATTGACCTACGAGCAGTACTTC; cdr3_aa: CASSSRPEQGLTYEQYF
cdr3_length: 17; v_call: TRBV4-1; d_call: -; j_call: TRBJ1-2; clone_size: once; cdr3_nt: TGCGCCAGCAGCAAAGGTCCGGGCCAGAGCGATAACTATGGCTACACCTTC; cdr3_aa: CASSKGPGQSDNYGYTF
cdr3_length: 14; v_call: TRBV6-5; d_call: -; j_call: TRBJ1-2; clone_size: -; cdr3_nt: TGTGCCAGCAGCTCGACAGGACTTAACTATGGCTACACCTTC; cdr3_aa: CASSSTGLNYGYTF
cdr3_length: 14; v_call: TRBV5-5; d_call: -; j_call: TRBJ2-1; clone_size: -; cdr3_nt: TGTGCCAGCAGCTTCGCGGGGCCACCGAATGAGCAGTTCTTC; cdr3_aa: CASSFAGPPNEQFF
cdr3_length: 15; v_call: TRBV4-1; d_call: -; j_call: TRBJ2-1; clone_size: -; cdr3_nt: TGCGCCAGCAGCCAAGTTCACCTTCCTCGCAATGAGCAGTTCTTC; cdr3_aa: CASSQVHLPRNEQFF
cdr3_length: 12; v_call: TRBV6-2/TRBV6-3; d_call: TRBD1; j_call: TRBJ1-1; clone_size: -; cdr3_nt: TGTGCCAGCAGTAATACCGGGACAGGTCCTTTCTTT; cdr3_aa: CASSNTGTGPFF
cdr3_length: 14; v_call: TRBV6-5; d_call: -; j_call: TRBJ2-3; clone_size: -; cdr3_nt: TGTGCCAGCAGTTACTCTGGGGTCACAGATACGCAGTATTTT; cdr3_aa: CASSYSGVTDTQYF
cdr3_length: 17; v_call: TRBV28; d_call: -; j_call: TRBJ2-1; clone_size: -; cdr3_nt: TGTGCCAGCAGTCCAATCCCGGGGCGGGGGCTCTACAATGAGCAGTTCTTC; cdr3_aa: CASSPIPGRGLYNEQFF
cdr3_length: 13; v_call: TRBV5-6; d_call: -; j_call: TRBJ1-1; clone_size: -; cdr3_nt: TGTGCCAGCAGCTACGGAGGTCCATCTGAAGCTTTCTTT; cdr3_aa: CASSYGGPSEAFF
cdr3_length: 15; v_call: TRBV7-6; d_call: TRBD1; j_call: TRBJ2-7; clone_size: once; cdr3_nt: TGTGCCAGCAGCCACCCGGGACAGGGGGCCTACGAGCAGTACTTC; cdr3_aa: CASSHPGQGAYEQYF
cdr3_length: 14; v_call: TRBV6-5; d_call: -; j_call: TRBJ1-6; clone_size: -; cdr3_nt: TGTGCCAGCAGTTACTCGATCGCGGAGGGATTCCTCCACTTT; cdr3_aa: CASSYSIAEGFLHF
cdr3_length: 16; v_call: TRBV10-3; d_call: TRBD2; j_call: TRBJ2-1; clone_size: -; cdr3_nt: TGTGCCATCAGTGACCCGACTAGCGGGAGAGGCAGTGAGCAGTTCTTC; cdr3_aa: CAISDPTSGRGSEQFF
cdr3_length: 15; v_call: TRBV14; d_call: -; j_call: TRBJ1-6; clone_size: -; cdr3_nt: TGTGCCAGCAGCCAAGATACGGGTATTAATTCACCCCTCCACTTT; cdr3_aa: CASSQDTGINSPLHF
cdr3_length: 17; v_call: TRBV3-1/TRBV3-2; d_call: TRBD2; j_call: TRBJ2-7; clone_size: -; cdr3_nt: TGTGCCAGCAGCCGGGGGGGACCGTTCCAGGATTCTTACGAGCAGTACTTC; cdr3_aa: CASSRGGPFQDSYEQYF
cdr3_length: 16; v_call: TRBV6-2/TRBV6-3; d_call: -; j_call: TRBJ2-7; clone_size: -; cdr3_nt: TGTGCCAGCAGCTCTTTCCAGCAGGGAGTTGATTACGAGCAGTACTTC; cdr3_aa: CASSSFQQGVDYEQYF
cdr3_length: 15; v_call: TRBV9; d_call: TRBD1; j_call: TRBJ1-6; clone_size: once; cdr3_nt: TGTGCCAGCAGACCCACGACAGGGACTAATTCACCCCTCCACTTT; cdr3_aa: CASRPTTGTNSPLHF
cdr3_length: 13; v_call: TRBV10-3; d_call: -; j_call: TRBJ1-2; clone_size: few; cdr3_nt: TGTGCCATCCAGACGAATGCTAACTATGGCTACACCTTC; cdr3_aa: CAIQTNANYGYTF
cdr3_length: 14; v_call: TRBV28; d_call: -; j_call: TRBJ2-4; clone_size: -; cdr3_nt: TGTGCCAGCAGTTCTGGGGGCACCAAAAACATTCAGTACTTC; cdr3_aa: CASSSGGTKNIQYF
cdr3_length: 16; v_call: TRBV7-8; d_call: -; j_call: TRBJ1-5; clone_size: once; cdr3_nt: TGTGCCAGCAGCTTATGGGGGGGGGACAGCAATCAGCCCCAGCATTTT; cdr3_aa: CASSLWGGDSNQPQHF
cdr3_length: 14; v_call: TRBV27; d_call: TRBD2; j_call: TRBJ2-3; clone_size: -; cdr3_nt: TGTGCCAGCAGGTCTAGCGGGGGCTTAGATACGCAGTATTTT; cdr3_aa: CASRSSGGLDTQYF
cdr3_length: 15; v_call: TRBV7-9; d_call: TRBD2; j_call: TRBJ2-3; clone_size: -; cdr3_nt: TGTGCCAGCAGCTTACAAGGCGGGGGGGCATATACGCAGTATTTT; cdr3_aa: CASSLQGGGAYTQYF
cdr3_length: 17; v_call: TRBV9; d_call: TRBD2; j_call: TRBJ2-7; clone_size: -; cdr3_nt: TGTGCCAGCAGCCCCCTGGGGAGGGTGGATATCTTACACGAGCAGTACTTC; cdr3_aa: CASSPLGRVDILHEQYF
cdr3_length: 16; v_call: TRBV2; d_call: TRBD1; j_call: TRBJ1-4; clone_size: -; cdr3_nt: TGTGCCAGCAGTCAAAGGCGACAGGGGGCGGCTGAAAAACTGTTTTTT; cdr3_aa: CASSQRRQGAAEKLFF
cdr3_length: 14; v_call: TRBV7-8; d_call: -; j_call: TRBJ1-5; clone_size: -; cdr3_nt: TGTGCCAGCAGCTTATGGGGGGCCGGTCAGCCCCAGCATTTT; cdr3_aa: CASSLWGAGQPQHF